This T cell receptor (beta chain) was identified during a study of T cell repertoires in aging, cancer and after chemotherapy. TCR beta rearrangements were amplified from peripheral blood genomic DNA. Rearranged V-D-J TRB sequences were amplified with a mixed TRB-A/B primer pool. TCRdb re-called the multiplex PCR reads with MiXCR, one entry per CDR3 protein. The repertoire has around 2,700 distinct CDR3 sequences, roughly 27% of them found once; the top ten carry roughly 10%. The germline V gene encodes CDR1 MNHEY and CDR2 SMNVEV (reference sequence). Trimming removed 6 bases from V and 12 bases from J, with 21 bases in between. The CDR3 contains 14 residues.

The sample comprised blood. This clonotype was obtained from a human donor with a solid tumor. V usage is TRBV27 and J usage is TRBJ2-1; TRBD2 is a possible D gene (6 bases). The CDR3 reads CASSADLGGAGQFF. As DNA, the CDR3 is TGTGCCAGCAGCGCCGACCTGGGCGGGGCGGGGCAGTTCTTC.